This T cell receptor (beta chain) was sequenced for a study of T cells after yellow fever vaccination. This clonotype was recorded at least ten times. The junction departs from the called germline gene at one end, perhaps through a read error. TCRdb independently ran MiXCR on the 5' RACE reads; one entry per CDR3 protein. The sample records more than 300,000 distinct CDR3 sequences, over 3.5% being singletons. Germline CDR1 is SEHNR and CDR2 is FQNEAQ (reference sequence). The CDR3 extends over 12 amino acids. V is TRBV7-9 and J is TRBJ1-1, with TRBD1 matching 11 bases. The TCR sequence derives from a man aged 18 to 35 who received the YFV17D yellow fever vaccine. The sequencing used PBMCs, collected 15 days after the yellow fever booster vaccination. The CDR3 region is CASSLAGTGGNF. The CDR3 DNA follows: TGTGCCAGCAGCTTAGCCGGGACAGGGGGAAACTTT.